These T cell receptor beta chains were read from a single sample in a study of T-cell memory formation after mild COVID-19. MiXCR, run by TCRdb on the 5' RACE reads, gives a single entry per CDR3 protein. This sample has around 25,000 distinct CDR3 sequences; around 7% occur once, and the top ten carry around 14%. Sequencing was performed on PBMCs or a T cell subset sorted from them (not recorded which). The receptor source for this set is an adult woman who had mild COVID-19 (a few samples of this study predate the infection). Cell type and time point are not known. The CDR3 runs from the conserved cysteine through the conserved F or W. A D gene is named only where the DNA matches it firmly. Clone size is not always given. Where it is, it says once, few, many or a class for expanded clones.

d_gene: TRBD2
abundance: many
v_gene: TRBV4-3
j_gene: TRBJ2-2
len: 16
CDR3aa: CASSQEASGRAGELFF
CDR3nt: TGCGCCAGCAGCCAAGAGGCTAGCGGGAGGGCCGGGGAGCTGTTTTTT

d_gene: -
abundance: few
v_gene: TRBV11-1
j_gene: TRBJ1-1
len: 15
CDR3aa: CASSLVSGKVTEAFF
CDR3nt: TGTGCCAGCAGCTTAGTTTCCGGGAAGGTCACTGAAGCTTTCTTT

d_gene: -
abundance: many
v_gene: TRBV5-4
j_gene: TRBJ2-5
len: 10
CDR3aa: CASGEETQYF
CDR3nt: TGTGCCAGCGGTGAAGAGACCCAGTACTTC

d_gene: TRBD2
abundance: -
v_gene: TRBV6-5
j_gene: TRBJ2-1
len: 14
CDR3aa: CASSYTSGRNEQFF
CDR3nt: TGTGCCAGCAGTTACACTAGCGGGAGGAATGAGCAGTTCTTC

d_gene: TRBD2
abundance: many
v_gene: TRBV7-8
j_gene: TRBJ2-4
len: 14
CDR3aa: CASSLAGGANIQYF
CDR3nt: TGTGCCAGCAGCTTAGCGGGAGGGGCAAACATTCAGTACTTC

d_gene: -
abundance: many
v_gene: TRBV12-3/TRBV12-4
j_gene: TRBJ1-2
len: 12
CDR3aa: CASRQGGGGYTF
CDR3nt: TGTGCCAGCAGGCAGGGAGGGGGTGGCTACACCTTC

d_gene: -
abundance: many
v_gene: TRBV2
j_gene: TRBJ2-4
len: 12
CDR3aa: CASSYSPGPNSF
CDR3nt: TGTGCCAGCAGTTACAGTCCGGGACCCAACAGCTTC

d_gene: TRBD1
abundance: many
v_gene: TRBV9
j_gene: TRBJ2-6
len: 17
CDR3aa: CASSVLDRVNLPNVLTF
CDR3nt: TGTGCCAGCAGCGTGTTGGACAGGGTCAATCTCCCCAACGTCCTGACTTTC

d_gene: -
abundance: few
v_gene: TRBV27
j_gene: TRBJ1-6
len: 16
CDR3aa: CASSLGGRRTRGPLHF
CDR3nt: TGTGCCAGCAGTTTGGGGGGGAGGCGGACCCGAGGGCCCCTCCACTTT

d_gene: -
abundance: -
v_gene: TRBV4-2
j_gene: TRBJ1-3
len: 17
CDR3aa: CASSQEYRQDSGNTIYF
CDR3nt: TGTGCCAGCAGCCAAGAGTATAGGCAGGACTCTGGAAACACCATATATTTT

d_gene: TRBD1
abundance: many
v_gene: TRBV24-1
j_gene: TRBJ2-1
len: 18
CDR3aa: CATSDLRTGTGGLDEQFF
CDR3nt: TGTGCCACCAGTGATTTGCGGACCGGGACAGGGGGCCTTGATGAGCAGTTCTTC

d_gene: -
abundance: many
v_gene: TRBV10-3
j_gene: TRBJ2-1
len: 13
CDR3aa: CAISDGRNNEQFF
CDR3nt: TGTGCCATCAGTGATGGGCGAAACAATGAGCAGTTCTTC

d_gene: -
abundance: many
v_gene: TRBV6-1
j_gene: TRBJ2-3
len: 15
CDR3aa: CATKKLAALTDTQYF
CDR3nt: TGTGCCACCAAGAAGTTGGCGGCCCTCACAGATACGCAGTATTTT

d_gene: -
abundance: many
v_gene: TRBV3-1
j_gene: TRBJ2-7
len: 17
CDR3aa: CASSQDLIQGYRNEQYF
CDR3nt: TGTGCCAGCAGCCAAGACTTGATACAGGGATATCGCAACGAGCAGTACTTC

d_gene: -
abundance: many
v_gene: TRBV20-1
j_gene: TRBJ2-7
len: 14
CDR3aa: CSASAGLGSYEQYF
CDR3nt: TGCAGTGCTAGTGCGGGGTTGGGCTCCTACGAGCAGTACTTC

d_gene: -
abundance: many
v_gene: TRBV5-1
j_gene: TRBJ1-6
len: 17
CDR3aa: CASSSSVAGRYNSPLHF
CDR3nt: TGCGCCAGCAGCAGCTCTGTCGCGGGGAGGTATAATTCACCCCTCCACTTT

d_gene: -
abundance: many
v_gene: TRBV25-1
j_gene: TRBJ1-2
len: 12
CDR3aa: CASSDHRDFPTF
CDR3nt: TGTGCCAGCAGTGACCACCGGGACTTCCCCACCTTC

d_gene: -
abundance: many
v_gene: TRBV18
j_gene: TRBJ1-1
len: 15
CDR3aa: CASSNSGRFNTEAFF
CDR3nt: TGTGCCAGCTCAAACTCGGGCAGATTCAACACTGAAGCTTTCTTT

d_gene: -
abundance: many
v_gene: TRBV24-1
j_gene: TRBJ2-2
len: 14
CDR3aa: CATSGGQLTGELFF
CDR3nt: TGTGCCACCAGTGGGGGACAACTCACCGGGGAGCTGTTTTTT

d_gene: -
abundance: many
v_gene: TRBV30
j_gene: TRBJ1-5
len: 14
CDR3aa: CAWNGRQGNQPQHF
CDR3nt: TGTGCCTGGAACGGTAGACAGGGCAATCAGCCCCAGCATTTT

d_gene: -
abundance: many
v_gene: TRBV2
j_gene: TRBJ2-7
len: 12
CDR3aa: CASSREAYEQYF
CDR3nt: TGTGCCAGCAGCCGGGAAGCCTACGAGCAGTACTTC

d_gene: -
abundance: many
v_gene: TRBV7-9
j_gene: TRBJ2-2
len: 15
CDR3aa: CASSLAGQNTGELFF
CDR3nt: TGTGCCAGCAGCTTAGCGGGGCAGAACACCGGGGAGCTGTTTTTT

d_gene: -
abundance: many
v_gene: TRBV2
j_gene: TRBJ2-3
len: 13
CDR3aa: CASNGGGADTQYF
CDR3nt: TGTGCCAGCAACGGAGGGGGGGCAGATACGCAGTATTTT

d_gene: -
abundance: few
v_gene: TRBV2
j_gene: TRBJ2-7
len: 12
CDR3aa: CASSVATYEQYF
CDR3nt: TGTGCCAGCAGTGTGGCCACCTACGAGCAGTACTTC

d_gene: -
abundance: many
v_gene: TRBV27
j_gene: TRBJ2-1
len: 12
CDR3aa: CASRHLAGEEFF
CDR3nt: TGTGCCAGCAGGCACCTTGCAGGGGAAGAGTTCTTC

d_gene: -
abundance: many
v_gene: TRBV12-3/TRBV12-4
j_gene: TRBJ2-2
len: 13
CDR3aa: CASRHTSPGELFF
CDR3nt: TGTGCCAGCAGACATACATCGCCCGGGGAGCTGTTTTTT

d_gene: -
abundance: many
v_gene: TRBV5-1
j_gene: TRBJ2-5
len: 14
CDR3aa: CASSFPRAGETQYF
CDR3nt: TGCGCCAGCAGCTTCCCTAGGGCAGGGGAGACCCAGTACTTC

d_gene: TRBD1
abundance: many
v_gene: TRBV4-2
j_gene: TRBJ2-5
len: 14
CDR3aa: CASSRAGQEETQYF
CDR3nt: TGTGCCAGCAGCCGGGCGGGACAGGAAGAGACCCAGTACTTC

d_gene: TRBD1
abundance: many
v_gene: TRBV5-1
j_gene: TRBJ2-1
len: 15
CDR3aa: CASSLDGTGGQEQFF
CDR3nt: TGCGCCAGCAGCTTGGACGGGACAGGGGGTCAGGAGCAGTTCTTC

d_gene: -
abundance: -
v_gene: TRBV19
j_gene: TRBJ2-7
len: 13
CDR3aa: CASSTLKNSEQYF
CDR3nt: TGTGCCAGTAGTACCCTGAAGAACTCCGAGCAGTACTTC

d_gene: -
abundance: medium-sized
v_gene: TRBV11-1
j_gene: TRBJ2-6
len: 15
CDR3aa: CASSLGLSGANVLTF
CDR3nt: TGTGCCAGCAGCTTAGGACTCTCTGGGGCCAACGTCCTGACTTTC

d_gene: TRBD2
abundance: medium-sized
v_gene: TRBV25-1
j_gene: TRBJ2-3
len: 17
CDR3aa: CASSEWSREGVADTQYF
CDR3nt: TGTGCCAGCAGTGAATGGTCACGGGAGGGAGTCGCAGATACGCAGTATTTT

d_gene: -
abundance: many
v_gene: TRBV20-1
j_gene: TRBJ2-3
len: 14
CDR3aa: CSARAHPGTDTQYF
CDR3nt: TGCAGTGCTCGGGCTCACCCGGGCACAGATACGCAGTATTTT

d_gene: -
abundance: many
v_gene: TRBV30
j_gene: TRBJ1-2
len: 13
CDR3aa: CAWSKNLNYGYTF
CDR3nt: TGTGCCTGGAGTAAGAACCTAAACTATGGCTACACCTTC

d_gene: -
abundance: many
v_gene: TRBV10-3
j_gene: TRBJ2-7
len: 15
CDR3aa: CAISPQGVGSYEQYF
CDR3nt: TGTGCCATCAGTCCACAGGGTGTAGGCTCCTACGAGCAGTACTTC

d_gene: TRBD1
abundance: -
v_gene: TRBV7-9
j_gene: TRBJ2-6
len: 14
CDR3aa: CASDDQTGTNVLTF
CDR3nt: TGTGCCAGCGACGACCAGACAGGGACCAACGTCCTGACTTTC

d_gene: TRBD1
abundance: many
v_gene: TRBV12-3/TRBV12-4
j_gene: TRBJ1-2
len: 14
CDR3aa: CASSAEGALGGYTF
CDR3nt: TGTGCCAGCAGTGCCGAGGGGGCCCTGGGTGGCTACACCTTC

d_gene: TRBD1
abundance: many
v_gene: TRBV5-1
j_gene: TRBJ2-7
len: 12
CDR3aa: CASRTGVGEQYF
CDR3nt: TGCGCCAGCAGGACAGGGGTAGGGGAGCAGTACTTC

d_gene: TRBD1
abundance: many
v_gene: TRBV7-9
j_gene: TRBJ2-5
len: 16
CDR3aa: CAGALGDRGLQETQYF
CDR3nt: TGTGCCGGCGCCTTGGGAGACAGGGGGCTCCAAGAGACCCAGTACTTC

d_gene: -
abundance: many
v_gene: TRBV7-9
j_gene: TRBJ1-5
len: 13
CDR3aa: CASSFAPQGSQHF
CDR3nt: TGTGCCAGCAGCTTCGCACCTCAGGGGTCCCAGCATTTT

d_gene: -
abundance: many
v_gene: TRBV3-1
j_gene: TRBJ1-4
len: 17
CDR3aa: CASSHSANRATNEKLFF
CDR3nt: TGTGCCAGCAGCCATTCCGCGAACAGGGCAACTAATGAAAAACTGTTTTTT

d_gene: -
abundance: few
v_gene: TRBV11-3
j_gene: TRBJ1-1
len: 14
CDR3aa: CASSLGRMNTEAFF
CDR3nt: TGTGCCAGCAGCTTAGGTCGGATGAACACTGAAGCTTTCTTT

d_gene: TRBD2
abundance: many
v_gene: TRBV6-6
j_gene: TRBJ2-1
len: 14
CDR3aa: CASSYSNGLAEQFF
CDR3nt: TGTGCCAGCAGTTACTCTAATGGACTAGCGGAGCAGTTCTTC

d_gene: TRBD1
abundance: -
v_gene: TRBV20-1
j_gene: TRBJ2-7
len: 15
CDR3aa: CSARSHGTGTYEQYF
CDR3nt: TGCAGTGCTAGAAGTCATGGGACAGGGACCTACGAGCAGTACTTC

d_gene: TRBD2
abundance: many
v_gene: TRBV20-1
j_gene: TRBJ2-1
len: 17
CDR3aa: CSARELAGRPGKNEQFF
CDR3nt: TGCAGTGCTAGAGAGCTAGCGGGACGCCCGGGAAAGAATGAGCAGTTCTTC

d_gene: -
abundance: many
v_gene: TRBV12-3/TRBV12-4
j_gene: TRBJ2-7
len: 15
CDR3aa: CASSFRTGGQDEQYF
CDR3nt: TGTGCCAGCAGTTTTAGGACAGGAGGGCAAGACGAGCAGTACTTC